This paragraph covers one TCR beta chain sequence. Its antigen is not identified. These data come from a study of T-cell reconstitution after alpha-beta-depleted transplantation in children. Study-level findings and limits: After one year, T-cell counts and TCRbeta diversity mostly came from new T cells.

As it was prepared, the TCRbeta library received unique molecular identifiers. Each CDR3 protein gets one entry after TCRdb re-called the PCR reads with MiXCR. The sample has roughly 790,000 distinct CDR3 sequences; 16% are singletons. Sample: PBMCs, mostly from graft donor cells, taken 360 days after TCRalphabeta/CD19-depleted stem cell transplant. The sequence came from a male patient aged 10 to 17 who had a stem cell transplant for acute lymphoblastic leukemia, so the T cells may come from the graft donor.

The CDR3 here is CASSWGLAGNEQYF. The CDR3 region has the DNA TGTGCCAGCAGCTGGGGACTAGCGGGAAACGAGCAGTACTTC. V and J are TRBV7-6 and TRBJ2-7, with 13 bases aligning to TRBD2. Germline lookup yields CDR1 SGHVS and CDR2 FNYEAQ. This CDR3 has 14 residues. V trimming: 4 bases; J trimming: 5 bases; junction bases outside the gene matches: 2.